The rows below give T cell receptor beta chains drawn from one sample of a study of blood T cells in healthy people across ages. TCRdb independently ran MiXCR on the 5' RACE reads; one entry per CDR3 protein. Altogether around 1,100,000 distinct CDR3 sequences are present, under 40% being singletons, with the ten largest covering about an eighth. Sequenced: blood. The receptors stem from a man between 18 and 35 years old in good health. Both conserved end residues are part of each CDR3. A D gene is named only where the DNA matches it firmly. Part of the rows lack a size; the others show once, few, many or a class for expanded clones.

length: 14; V: TRBV29-1; D: NA; J: TRBJ1-1; size: NA; CDR3: CSAGYRGPSTEAFF; DNA: TGCAGCGCCGGTTACAGAGGACCGAGCACTGAAGCTTTCTTT
length: 12; V: TRBV3-1; D: NA; J: TRBJ1-1; size: NA; CDR3: CASSQIGLKAFF; DNA: TGTGCCAGCAGCCAAATAGGGCTGAAAGCTTTCTTT
length: 14; V: TRBV5-5; D: NA; J: TRBJ1-1; size: NA; CDR3: CASSLADMNTEAFF; DNA: TGTGCCAGCAGCTTGGCGGATATGAACACTGAAGCTTTCTTT
length: 15; V: TRBV4-2; D: NA; J: TRBJ2-3; size: few; CDR3: CASSQGGRDTDTQYF; DNA: TGTGCCAGCAGCCAGGGGGGCCGTGACACAGATACGCAGTATTTT
length: 18; V: TRBV10-3; D: TRBD1; J: TRBJ2-1; size: NA; CDR3: CAISEAGPGTGSNNEQFF; DNA: TGTGCCATCAGTGAGGCCGGACCCGGGACAGGGAGCAACAATGAGCAGTTCTTC
length: 15; V: TRBV5-1; D: NA; J: TRBJ1-4; size: many; CDR3: CASSLEGATNEKLFF; DNA: TGCGCCAGCAGCTTGGAGGGGGCAACTAATGAAAAACTGTTTTTT
length: 15; V: TRBV4-3; D: NA; J: TRBJ1-2; size: NA; CDR3: CASSQGGDGNYGYTF; DNA: TGCGCCAGCAGCCAAGGGGGGGACGGCAACTATGGCTACACCTTC
length: 16; V: TRBV30; D: NA; J: TRBJ2-5; size: NA; CDR3: CAWSAGLAHFLGTQYF; DNA: TGTGCCTGGAGTGCTGGGCTAGCGCATTTCCTAGGGACCCAGTACTTC
length: 14; V: TRBV20-1; D: TRBD1; J: TRBJ2-2; size: NA; CDR3: CSAQDRVKSGELFF; DNA: TGCAGTGCCCAGGACAGGGTTAAAAGCGGGGAGCTGTTTTTT
length: 15; V: TRBV7-8; D: NA; J: TRBJ1-5; size: NA; CDR3: CASSLLYYSNQPQHF; DNA: TGTGCCAGCAGCTTACTCTACTATAGCAATCAGCCCCAGCATTTT
length: 16; V: TRBV12-3/TRBV12-4; D: NA; J: TRBJ2-3; size: NA; CDR3: CASSPGVPSNTDTQYF; DNA: TGTGCCAGCAGCCCCGGGGTGCCGTCAAACACAGATACGCAGTATTTT
length: 12; V: TRBV20-1; D: NA; J: TRBJ2-1; size: NA; CDR3: CSATGNNREQFF; DNA: TGCAGTGCTACCGGTAACAACCGGGAGCAGTTCTTC
length: 15; V: TRBV29-1; D: TRBD1; J: TRBJ1-5; size: NA; CDR3: CSVVTGGSGNQPQHF; DNA: TGCAGCGTAGTAACAGGGGGGAGCGGGAATCAGCCCCAGCATTTT
length: 15; V: TRBV12-3/TRBV12-4; D: NA; J: TRBJ2-3; size: many; CDR3: CASSPSRDRQNTQYF; DNA: TGTGCCAGCAGTCCCTCAAGGGACCGCCAGAATACGCAGTATTTT
length: 16; V: TRBV12-3/TRBV12-4; D: NA; J: TRBJ1-4; size: few; CDR3: CASSFSPGRSNEKLFF; DNA: TGTGCCAGCAGCTTCAGTCCCGGACGGTCTAATGAAAAACTGTTTTTT
length: 16; V: TRBV5-1; D: NA; J: TRBJ1-2; size: NA; CDR3: CASSAGRSEDAYGYTF; DNA: TGCGCCAGCAGCGCGGGAAGGTCCGAGGATGCCTATGGCTACACCTTC
length: 17; V: TRBV20-1; D: TRBD1; J: TRBJ2-3; size: NA; CDR3: CSARVILQGALSDTQYF; DNA: TGCAGTGCTAGAGTCATTTTACAGGGGGCTCTCTCAGATACGCAGTATTTT
length: 14; V: TRBV5-1; D: NA; J: TRBJ2-2; size: NA; CDR3: CASIHSSNTGELFF; DNA: TGCGCCAGCATCCACTCCAGTAACACCGGGGAGCTGTTTTTT
length: 15; V: TRBV3-1; D: NA; J: TRBJ2-2; size: NA; CDR3: CASSQGSWNTGELFF; DNA: TGTGCCAGCAGCCAAGGATCCTGGAACACCGGGGAGCTGTTTTTT
length: 11; V: TRBV6-2/TRBV6-3; D: NA; J: TRBJ1-1; size: few; CDR3: CASSYRAEAFF; DNA: TGTGCCAGCAGTTACCGGGCTGAAGCTTTCTTT
length: 12; V: TRBV6-6; D: NA; J: TRBJ2-1; size: few; CDR3: CASSTSDRGEFF; DNA: NA
length: 17; V: TRBV20-1; D: NA; J: TRBJ1-5; size: NA; CDR3: CSAGARPGRNSNQPQHF; DNA: TGCAGTGCCGGGGCCCGACCCGGACGGAATAGCAATCAGCCCCAGCATTTT
length: 14; V: TRBV2; D: TRBD1; J: TRBJ1-2; size: many; CDR3: CASSEARQGYGYTF; DNA: TGTGCCAGCAGTGAAGCAAGACAGGGGTATGGCTACACCTTC
length: 16; V: TRBV9; D: NA; J: TRBJ1-6; size: NA; CDR3: CASSDPRAAYNSPLHF; DNA: TGTGCCAGCAGCGACCCTAGGGCAGCCTATAATTCACCCCTCCACTTT
length: 17; V: TRBV7-8; D: NA; J: TRBJ1-2; size: NA; CDR3: CASSFRPRDIEIYGYTF; DNA: TGTGCCAGCAGCTTTAGGCCCCGGGACATAGAAATCTATGGCTACACCTTC
length: 14; V: TRBV11-1; D: NA; J: TRBJ2-7; size: few; CDR3: CASSIIRDSYEQYF; DNA: TGTGCCAGCAGCATTATACGGGACTCTTACGAGCAGTACTTC
length: 15; V: TRBV7-9; D: TRBD2; J: TRBJ2-5; size: NA; CDR3: CASSLLLADHNEQYF; DNA: TGTGCCAGCAGCTTACTCCTAGCGGACCACAATGAGCAGTACTTC
length: 14; V: TRBV10-2; D: TRBD2; J: TRBJ2-7; size: few; CDR3: CASSERGGIYEQYF; DNA: TGCGCCAGCAGTGAGCGCGGGGGTATCTACGAGCAGTACTTC
length: 12; V: TRBV12-3/TRBV12-4; D: NA; J: TRBJ1-1; size: few; CDR3: CASSFVARGAFF; DNA: TGTGCCAGCAGCTTCGTAGCCAGGGGAGCTTTCTTT
length: 12; V: TRBV6-2/TRBV6-3; D: NA; J: TRBJ2-3; size: NA; CDR3: CASTLETDTQYF; DNA: TGTGCCAGCACCCTGGAAACAGATACGCAGTATTTT
length: 15; V: TRBV15; D: NA; J: TRBJ1-2; size: few; CDR3: CATSSSFGGIYGYTF; DNA: TGTGCCACCAGCAGCTCTTTTGGGGGTATCTATGGCTACACCTTC
length: 14; V: TRBV3-1; D: TRBD1; J: TRBJ1-3; size: NA; CDR3: CASSLQGTGNTIYF; DNA: TGTGCCAGCAGCCTACAGGGGACTGGAAACACCATATATTTT
length: 12; V: TRBV4-2; D: NA; J: TRBJ1-5; size: many; CDR3: CASSIDNQPQHF; DNA: TGTGCCAGCAGCATAGACAATCAGCCCCAGCATTTT
length: 14; V: TRBV20-1; D: TRBD2; J: TRBJ2-5; size: few; CDR3: CSAYAASGGGTQYF; DNA: TGCAGTGCTTATGCGGCTAGCGGGGGAGGGACCCAGTACTTC
length: 16; V: TRBV6-6; D: NA; J: TRBJ1-4; size: few; CDR3: CASRPPGTGFNEKLFF; DNA: TGTGCCAGCAGACCCCCCGGTACTGGTTTTAATGAAAAACTGTTTTTT
length: 15; V: TRBV5-1; D: NA; J: TRBJ1-1; size: NA; CDR3: CASSLAPVTPPEAFF; DNA: TGCGCCAGCAGCTTGGCCCCCGTTACCCCCCCTGAAGCTTTCTTT
length: 14; V: TRBV9; D: NA; J: TRBJ1-2; size: NA; CDR3: CASSVGDGDYGYTF; DNA: TGTGCCAGCAGCGTAGGAGACGGGGACTATGGCTACACCTTC
length: 14; V: TRBV4-3; D: NA; J: TRBJ1-1; size: few; CDR3: CASSQEVGNTEAFF; DNA: TGCGCCAGCAGCCAAGAAGTGGGGAACACTGAAGCTTTCTTT
length: 16; V: TRBV27; D: NA; J: TRBJ2-1; size: few; CDR3: CASSLSWQSSYNEQFF; DNA: TGTGCCAGCAGTTTATCGTGGCAGAGCTCCTACAATGAGCAGTTCTTC
length: 17; V: TRBV21-1; D: NA; J: TRBJ2-1; size: few; CDR3: CASTLSLGGSRGNEQFF; DNA: TGTGCCAGCACCCTCTCACTAGGGGGCTCGAGGGGGAATGAGCAGTTCTTC
length: 16; V: TRBV6-5; D: NA; J: TRBJ1-2; size: NA; CDR3: CASSSIGQSFNYGYTF; DNA: TGTGCCAGCAGTTCCATCGGACAGTCTTTTAACTATGGCTACACCTTC
length: 14; V: TRBV10-3; D: NA; J: TRBJ2-5; size: few; CDR3: CAIRNQGIRETQYF; DNA: TGTGCCATCAGAAACCAGGGGATTAGAGAGACCCAGTACTTC